The rows below give T cell receptor beta chains drawn from one sample of a study of T cell responses to AZD1222 COVID-19 vaccine. Sequencing used immunoSEQ multiplex PCR; TCRdb keeps in-frame clones, though not all of them. The data contain about 150,000 clones, roughly 89% of them seen just once; the ten biggest clones take up roughly 7.6%. The sequenced sample was peripheral blood, obtained 28 days after the second dose of the MenACWY control vaccine. Receptors originate from an adult who received the MenACWY meningococcal vaccine as a control. CDR3s include the opening cysteine and the closing phenylalanine or tryptophan. Fields, in order: D gene, clone size, V gene, J gene, CDR3 DNA, CDR3 protein. D genes are given only for firm matches. Only some rows state a clone size, as once, few, many or a class for expanded clones.

>.|.|TRBV20-1|TRBJ2-1
TGCAGTGCTAGGAGGGACGTCGAGCAGTTCTTC
CSARRDVEQFF
>.|once|TRBV2|TRBJ1-2
TGTGCCAGCAACCAGGGCAACTATGGCTACACCTTC
CASNQGNYGYTF
>.|.|TRBV29-1|TRBJ1-2
TGCAGCGTTCCTCTCCCCGGTGGCTATGGCTACACCTTC
CSVPLPGGYGYTF
>.|once|TRBV5-6|TRBJ1-5
TGTGCCAGCAGCTTGGGTCAGGGGCCGGGGCAGCCCCAGCATTTT
CASSLGQGPGQPQHF
>.|once|TRBV5-6|TRBJ2-7
TGTGCCAGCAGCTATCTAGGACGTGGCGTAAATTACGAGCAGTACTTC
CASSYLGRGVNYEQYF
>.|.|TRBV29-1|TRBJ2-5
TGCAGCGCTGGGGCGGGGGAGACCCAGTACTTC
CSAGAGETQYF
>TRBD1|.|TRBV6-5|TRBJ1-2
TGTGCCAGCAGTTACCAGGGGGTAGATTATGGCTACACCTTC
CASSYQGVDYGYTF
>.|.|TRBV2|TRBJ2-2
TGTGCCAGTACCCGGGACCAAAACACCGGGGAGCTGTTTTTT
CASTRDQNTGELFF
>.|.|TRBV19|TRBJ2-3
TGTGCCAGTAGTATACAGGGCACAGATACGCAGTATTTT
CASSIQGTDTQYF
>TRBD1|.|TRBV5-1|TRBJ2-7
TGCGCCAGCAGCTCGGGACAGGTCGAGTACGAGCAGTACTTC
CASSSGQVEYEQYF
>.|.|TRBV2|TRBJ1-2
TGTGCCAGCAGTGAACAGGGCCAAGGCTACACCTTC
CASSEQGQGYTF
>.|.|TRBV18|TRBJ1-1
TGTGCCAGCCAACAGGGGAACACTGAAGCTTTCTTT
CASQQGNTEAFF
>TRBD2|.|TRBV7-9|TRBJ2-2
TGTGCCAGCAGCCGCGGGACTAGCTCTGCCGGGGAGCTGTTTTTT
CASSRGTSSAGELFF
>.|.|TRBV5-1|TRBJ2-3
TGCGCCAGCAGCCCAGAACCTAGGGGTGATGGCACAGATACGCAGTATTTT
CASSPEPRGDGTDTQYF
>TRBD1|.|TRBV5-1|TRBJ1-1
TGCGCCAGCAGCTTCGGACAGGGAGCCTCTGAAGCTTTCTTT
CASSFGQGASEAFF
>.|.|TRBV6-2/TRBV6-3|TRBJ1-5
TGTGCCAGCAGTTACCCAGGGTCCAATCAGCCCCAGCATTTT
CASSYPGSNQPQHF
>TRBD2|once|TRBV30|TRBJ2-2
TGTGCCTGGGGACTAGCGCCCGGGGAGCTGTTTTTT
CAWGLAPGELFF
>TRBD2|.|TRBV7-8|TRBJ2-7
TGTGCCAGCAGCCCCCGGACTAGCGGGAGTGGCGAGCAGTACTTC
CASSPRTSGSGEQYF
>TRBD1|.|TRBV7-8|TRBJ2-7
TGTGCCAGCACCTTCGGACAGGGAGGTCAGTACGAGCAGTACTTC
CASTFGQGGQYEQYF
>.|.|TRBV11-1|TRBJ2-1
TGTGCCAGCAGCTCCGGACACCTTGGGGATGAGCAGTTCTTC
CASSSGHLGDEQFF
>TRBD1|.|TRBV12-3/TRBV12-4|TRBJ1-1
TGTGCCAGCAGTGTAGACAGGGACACTGAAGCTTTCTTT
CASSVDRDTEAFF
>TRBD1|.|TRBV28|TRBJ1-1
TGTGCCAGCAGTTTCGGACAGGGACTGAGCACTGAAGCTTTCTTT
CASSFGQGLSTEAFF
>.|.|TRBV7-2|TRBJ2-7
TGTGCCAGCAGCTTTTTGCTGGGAGATCAGTACTTC
CASSFLLGDQYF
>.|.|TRBV12-3/TRBV12-4|TRBJ1-3
TGTGCCAGCAGTCCCGACTCTGGAAACACCATATATTTT
CASSPDSGNTIYF
>.|once|TRBV27|TRBJ1-4
TGTGCCAGCAGTTTGGTGGTTAATGAAAAACTGTTTTTT
CASSLVVNEKLFF
>.|.|TRBV7-2|TRBJ2-5
TGTGCCAGCAGCTCCTCGGAGACCCAGTACTTC
CASSSSETQYF
>.|.|TRBV20-1|TRBJ2-7
TGCAGTGCTAGAAATCCCTACGAGCAGTACTTC
CSARNPYEQYF
>TRBD2|.|TRBV10-2|TRBJ2-1
TGCGCCAGCAAAATAGCGGGAGGGCCCAATGAGCAGTTCTTC
CASKIAGGPNEQFF
>.|.|TRBV30|TRBJ2-5
TGTGCCTGGAGTGTAGTCGGGGGTTTAGAGACCCAGTACTTC
CAWSVVGGLETQYF
>.|.|TRBV28|TRBJ2-6
TGTGCCAGCAGTCCAAGGACAGCCTCTGGGGCCAACGTCCTGACTTTC
CASSPRTASGANVLTF
>.|.|TRBV6-5|TRBJ1-4
TGTGCCAGCAGCCCCACCTCGGGCAACGAAAAACTGTTTTTT
CASSPTSGNEKLFF
>TRBD2|.|TRBV6-2/TRBV6-3|TRBJ2-7
TGTGCCAGCAGTACCCTAGCGGGAGGCTACGAGCAGTACTTC
CASSTLAGGYEQYF
>TRBD1|.|TRBV19|TRBJ2-2
TGTGCCAGTTCTAGGACAGGGGCCGCCGGGGAGCTGTTTTTT
CASSRTGAAGELFF
>.|.|TRBV19|TRBJ1-5
TGTGCCAGTAGTATCAGTCCCCCCGGGGGATCTAGCAATCAGCCCCAGCATTTT
CASSISPPGGSSNQPQHF
>TRBD1|.|TRBV2|TRBJ1-2
TGTGCCAGCAGTGAGACAGGGGACGGCTACACCTTC
CASSETGDGYTF
>.|.|TRBV3-1/TRBV3-2|TRBJ1-5
TGTGCCAGCAGCCAAGATCCCAGGCCCAATCAGCCCCAGCATTTT
CASSQDPRPNQPQHF
>TRBD2|.|TRBV2|TRBJ2-7
TGTGCCAGCAGCCACAGGACTAGCGGGGGGCCGGGGGAGCAGTACTTC
CASSHRTSGGPGEQYF
>.|few|TRBV4-2|TRBJ2-2
TGTGCCAGCAGCCAAGATCCAGCGGCCCCCAGGGGGGAGCTGTTTTTT
CASSQDPAAPRGELFF
>TRBD1|.|TRBV7-2|TRBJ1-1
TGTGCCAGCAACTGGGACAGGGTAAGAACTGAAGCTTTCTTT
CASNWDRVRTEAFF
>TRBD2|.|TRBV19|TRBJ2-5
TGTGCCAGTAGACCACTAGCGGGGGGGAAAGAGACCCAGTACTTC
CASRPLAGGKETQYF
>.|.|TRBV7-8|TRBJ2-5
TGTGCCAGCAGCGAACCCCCGATAGCCGAGACCCAGTACTTC
CASSEPPIAETQYF
>.|.|TRBV7-3|TRBJ2-3
TGTGCCAGCAGCCTACAGGGAAGCACAGATACGCAGTATTTT
CASSLQGSTDTQYF
>.|.|TRBV11-3|TRBJ2-2
TGTGCCAGCAGCCCGCGACAGGCCGCGAACACCGGGGAGCTGTTTTTT
CASSPRQAANTGELFF
>.|.|TRBV15|TRBJ2-2
TGTGCCACCAGCAGAGATAGGGGCTCCGGGGAGCTGTTTTTT
CATSRDRGSGELFF